The sequence of this T cell receptor (beta chain) was determined in a study of cytomegalovirus exposure and HLA in healthy donors. General study points: Fewer N-insertions (relative to the approximately 700-donor mean) were reportedly seen in an Asian-associated ancestry cluster in a later analysis.

Of note for this clone: Its matching antigen is unknown.

Primers for the PCR totalled 60 Vbeta and 13 Jbeta. Per the authors' pipeline: Roughly 10 million shared chains were among some 80 million unique TCR beta chains counted in a later analysis. Profiling relied on immunoSEQ multiplex PCR, and the TCRdb table lists in-frame clones only, not all of them. V and J calls plus clone size are reproduced from that table; the DNA served to infer D and trimming. The sample lists about 140,000 clones; more than 75% were seen once. There are 17 residues in the CDR3. Germline CDR1 is SGHNT and CDR2 is YENEEA. Trimming took 1 base from V and 1 from J; bases not matched to a gene: 6.

The chain recombines TRBV11-3 with TRBJ2-2, with 7 bases identical to TRBD1. This clonotype was sampled from a woman aged 50 to 60 in good health and CMV-seropositive. The sample consisted of PBMCs. The CDR3 reads CASSLGFAGGNTGELFF. The CDR3, as DNA: TGTGCCAGCAGCTTAGGATTCGCAGGGGGGAACACCGGGGAGCTGTTTTTT.